The 14 T cell receptor beta chains below were found in one sample sequenced in a study of cytomegalovirus exposure and HLA in healthy donors. Use of 60 Vbeta and 13 Jbeta primers characterized the PCR. Generated by immunoSEQ multiplex PCR, the TCRdb table keeps only in-frame clones and is missing some. This table has around 130,000 clones, around 66% appearing once. Sequencing was done on a sample of PBMCs. The receptor source for this set is a woman aged 55-70 years in good health and CMV-seronegative.

The gene calls are TRBV7-2 and TRBJ2-5; 7 bases are shared with TRBD2. The V segment lost 0 bases and the J segment 2 bases; nucleotides outside the gene matches: 3. From germline, CDR1 is SGHTA and CDR2 FQGNSA. This CDR3 contains 15 residues. As DNA, the CDR3 is TGTGCCAGCAGCTTAGCTAGCGGGCGACAAGAGACCCAGTACTTC. This gives the protein CASSLASGRQETQYF. Complete variable domain (other parts from reference TRBV7-2 and TRBJ2-5): GAGVSQSPSNKVTEKGKDVELRCDPISGHTALYWYRQSLGQGLEFLIYFQGNSAPDKSGLPSDRFSAERTGGSVSTLTIQRTQQEDSAVYLCASSLASGRQETQYFGPGTRLLVL.

The chain couples TRBV6-5 to TRBJ1-6; TRBD1 matches 7 bases. V shed 8 bases, J shed 5 bases, and the junction held 6 bases outside the gene matches. Germline CDR1 reads MNHEY; CDR2 reads SVGAGI. CDR3 length: 14 amino acids. DNA of the CDR3: TGTGCCAGCGGAGACAGGGTCCATAATTCACCCCTCCACTTT. Its protein product is CASGDRVHNSPLHF.

V and J are TRBV19 and TRBJ1-1; D is unresolved. Per the germline V gene, CDR1 is LNHDA and CDR2 is SQIVND (reference sequence). This CDR3 region has 13 residues. Between the trimmed V and J ends, which lost 3 bases and 4 bases, there was a span of 9 bases. CDR3 amino acids: CASSMERLTEAFF. The DNA of the CDR3 is TGTGCCAGTAGTATGGAGCGCCTCACTGAAGCTTTCTTT.

The chain is built from TRBV11-2 and TRBJ2-7; D gene uncertain. CDR3 length: 14 amino acids. Trimming stripped 2 bases from V and 7 bases from J, with 15 bases between. CDR1 and CDR2 from the germline V gene are SGHAT and FQNNGV. CDR3 protein: CASSLSPSAGEQYF. The DNA of the CDR3 is TGTGCCAGCAGCTTATCCCCATCGGCCGGGGAGCAGTACTTC. The full variable domain, in which reference TRBV11-2 and TRBJ2-7 provide the parts outside the CDR3, is EAGVAQSPRYKIIEKRQSVAFWCNPISGHATLYWYQQILGQGPKLLIQFQNNGVVDDSQLPKDRFSAERLKGVDSTLKIQPAKLEDSAVYLCASSLSPSAGEQYFGPGTRLTVT.

The chain recombines TRBV5-1 with TRBJ2-2; D unclear. The ends were cut back, 3 bases at V and 3 bases at J, with 9 bases in the middle. The CDR3 is made up of 14 amino acids. Germline V gives CDR1 SGHRS, CDR2 YFSETQ. The DNA for the CDR3 is TGCGCCAGCAGCTCCCCCGGGTACACCGGGGAGCTGTTTTTT. Its translation: CASSSPGYTGELFF.

This clone was found once. The V and J genes are TRBV2 and TRBJ1-5; a possible D gene is TRBD1 (6 bases). Germline-derived CDR1 and CDR2 are SNHLY and FYNNEI. The ends were cut back, 6 bases at V and 1 base at J, with 16 bases in the middle. CDR3 size: 16 residues. In nucleotides, the CDR3 is TGTGCCAGCAGGGCGGGCGGGGGCCAGAGCAATCAGCCCCAGCATTTT. Its translation: CASRAGGGQSNQPQHF. The whole variable domain, remainder taken from reference TRBV2 and TRBJ1-5, is EPEVTQTPSHQVTQMGQEVILRCVPISNHLYFYWYRQILGQKVEFLVSFYNNEISEKSEIFDDQFSVERPDGSNFTLKIRSTKLEDSAMYFCASRAGGGQSNQPQHFGDGTRLSIL.

This clone was observed a few times. This chain connects TRBV27 to TRBJ2-7, with 10 bases lining up with TRBD1. Germline loops: CDR1 MNHEY, CDR2 SMNVEV (reference sequence). There are 13 residues in the CDR3. Losses at the gene ends were 9 bases for V and 4 bases for J; bases not matched to a gene: 6. The CDR3 nucleotides read TGTGCCAGTCTGGGACAGGGGCAGTACGAGCAGTACTTC. Translating gives CASLGQGQYEQYF.

The chain carries TRBV7-9 and TRBJ2-1, with D possibly being TRBD2 (6 bases). V was shortened by 2 bases and J by 10 bases, with 18 bases between the two germline ends. The CDR3 length is 15 residues. Looked up from germline, CDR1 is SEHNR and CDR2 is FQNEAQ (reference sequence). The CDR3 is CASSLPGTPPLEQFF. The CDR3, as DNA: TGTGCCAGCAGCTTACCCGGGACTCCCCCGCTGGAGCAGTTCTTC.

V gene TRBV11-2 combines with J gene TRBJ2-2; no firm D call. Trimming removed 5 bases at V and 1 base at J, with 8 bases between. CDR3 size: 14 residues. Per germline, CDR1 SGHAT and CDR2 FQNNGV. CDR3 DNA: TGTGCCAGCAGCAGACGAGGGAACACCGGGGAGCTGTTTTTT. It translates to CASSRRGNTGELFF.

The V call is TRBV5-6, the J call TRBJ1-1; a weak D match, TRBD1 (6 bases). Trimming cost V 2 bases and J 0 bases, with 8 bases left between them. Germline CDR1 is SGHDT and CDR2 is YYEEEE. There are 14 residues in the CDR3. The CDR3 nucleotides are TGTGCCAGCAGCTTTTCAGGGGTGAACACTGAAGCTTTCTTT. Encoded protein: CASSFSGVNTEAFF. Full variable domain (remainder filled in from reference TRBV5-6 and TRBJ1-1): DAGVTQSPTHLIKTRGQQVTLRCSPKSGHDTVSWYQQALGQGPQFIFQYYEEEERQRGNFPDRFSGHQFPNYSSELNVNALLLGDSALYLCASSFSGVNTEAFFGQGTRLTVV.

V usage is TRBV9 and J usage is TRBJ1-2; a weak D match, TRBD1 (6 bases). The CDR3 runs to 16 residues. Germline V CDR1 and CDR2: SGDLS, YYNGEE. Trimming stripped 3 bases from V and 2 bases from J, with 17 bases between. The CDR3 loop is CASSAYERTGNYGYTF. The CDR3 coding sequence is TGTGCCAGCAGCGCGTACGAAAGAACAGGGAACTATGGCTACACCTTC.

The chain uses TRBV7-3 and TRBJ2-2; 8 bases are shared with TRBD2. The CDR3 has 15 amino acids. Germline values: CDR1 SGHTA, CDR2 FQGTGA. The V gene end was trimmed by 6 bases and the J gene end by 5 bases; junction bases not matched to a gene: 8. The CDR3 DNA sequence: TGTGCCAGCAGGGCCGGGGGGGCCGAGACCGGGGAGCTGTTTTTT. Residues: CASRAGGAETGELFF.

The chain carries TRBV28 and TRBJ2-5, with a tentative D call TRBD2 (6 bases). With the DNA end fitting TRBJ2-7 better, the J assignment may be wrong. This CDR3 has 14 amino acids. CDR1 is MDHEN, CDR2 SYDVKM, per germline. The CDR3 loop is CASRRELMSYEQYF. The CDR3 DNA follows: TGTGCCAGCCGCCGGGAGCTTATGTCCTACGAGCAGTACTTC.

The V gene is TRBV5-1, the J gene TRBJ2-7; TRBD1 matches at 9 bases. Germline CDR1 is SGHRS and CDR2 is YFSETQ. V gave up 0 bases and J gave up 6 bases; unmatched junction bases: 4. The CDR3 covers 14 residues. The CDR3 DNA is TGCGCCAGCAGCTTGGCGGGACAGGGATCCGAGCAGTACTTC. Translating it yields CASSLAGQGSEQYF. Drawing the rest from reference TRBV5-1 and TRBJ2-7, the complete variable domain is KAGVTQTPRYLIKTRGQQVTLSCSPISGHRSVSWYQQTPGQGLQFLFEYFSETQRNKGNFPGRFSGRQFSNSRSEMNVSTLELGDSALYLCASSLAGQGSEQYFGPGTRLTVT.